The 21 T cell receptor beta chains listed next were all sequenced from one sample in a study of blood T cell repertoires in COVID-19. Method: immunoSEQ multiplex PCR; TCRdb's copy keeps in-frame clones and lacks some. The sample shows 35,000 to 50,000 clones, roughly 84% of them seen only once. Source material: peripheral blood. The receptor source for this set is an older woman with acute or convalescent COVID-19.

The chain employs TRBV11-3 and TRBJ2-2; 7 positions agree with TRBD2. The CDR3 spans 17 residues. V dropped 4 bases and J dropped 7; count of bases not matched to a gene: 15. The germline gives CDR1 SGHNT, CDR2 YENEEA. The DNA for the CDR3 is TGTGCCAGCAGCTACCGACGGACTAGTACGGTCAGCGGGGAGCTGTTTTTT. This codes for CASSYRRTSTVSGELFF.

This clone was picked up one time. The V and J genes are TRBV6-2 or TRBV6-3 and TRBJ2-2, with 9 bases that match TRBD2. J lost 4 bases, V lost 6 bases, and 15 bases had no gene match. The CDR3 extends over 18 amino acids. From germline, CDR1 is MNHEY and CDR2 SVGEGT. CDR3 bases: TGTGCCAGCAGCCACGAGGGGCTAGCGGGATGGAGCACCGGGGAGCTGTTTTTT. Its translation: CASSHEGLAGWSTGELFF.

The chain couples TRBV18 to TRBJ2-4, with 9 bases matching TRBD2. With V trimmed by 4 bases and J by 4 bases, 2 bases remained unmatched. The CDR3 has 14 amino acids. Germline assignment: CDR1 KGHSH and CDR2 LQKENI. The CDR3 DNA is TGTGCCAGCTCACTAGCGGGAGAAAAAAACATTCAGTACTTC. It yields the protein CASSLAGEKNIQYF.

The chain joins TRBV3-1 (or the pseudogene TRBV3-2) to TRBJ1-2, with TRBD1 matching over 9 bases. The V and J ends lost 1 base and 7 bases, in that order; junction bases with no gene match: 4. This CDR3 region has 14 residues. Looked up from germline, CDR1 is LGHDT and CDR2 is YNNKEL (reference sequence). The CDR3 DNA reads TGTGCCAGCAGCCAAGGCAGACAGGGGGGTGGCTACACCTTC. The encoded protein is CASSQGRQGGGYTF.

The chain uses TRBV5-4 and TRBJ1-2; a weak D match, TRBD1 (6 bases). Trimming took 4 bases from V and 4 from J, leaving 14 bases between them. CDR3 length: 14 amino acids. Germline values: CDR1 SGHNT, CDR2 YYREEE (reference sequence). The CDR3 DNA reads TGTGCCAGCAGCGGCTCGGCGGGGGCCTATGGCTACACCTTC. Amino acid sequence: CASSGSAGAYGYTF.

The chain is built from TRBV27 and TRBJ2-1; 8 positions agree with TRBD2. V gave up 2 bases and J gave up 1 base; unmatched junction bases: 4. Germline values: CDR1 MNHEY, CDR2 SMNVEV (reference sequence). The CDR3 covers 16 residues. The CDR3 here is CASSLLGTSSYNEQFF. In DNA form, the CDR3 reads TGTGCCAGCAGTTTACTAGGGACTAGTTCCTACAATGAGCAGTTCTTC.

This clone occurred once. V and J are TRBV19 and TRBJ2-1, with a weak D call TRBD1 (6 bases). Germline V gene lookup returns CDR1 LNHDA and CDR2 SQIVND (reference sequence). The V and J ends lost 7 bases and 4 bases respectively, with 17 bases between them. The CDR3 is 15 amino acids. The CDR3 is CASTGPGTKYNEQFF. CDR3 DNA: TGTGCCAGTACCGGGCCCGGGACAAAGTACAATGAGCAGTTCTTC. The full variable domain, rest sourced from reference TRBV19 and TRBJ2-1, is DGGITQSPKYLFRKEGQNVTLSCEQNLNHDAMYWYRQDPGQGLRLIYYSQIVNDFQKGDIAEGYSVSREKKESFPLTVTSAQKNPTAFYLCASTGPGTKYNEQFFGPGTRLTVL.

This clone was seen a handful of times. The chain couples TRBV9 to TRBJ1-4; D ambiguous. The CDR3 loop spans 15 amino acids. Germline V gene data show CDR1 as SGDLS and CDR2 as YYNGEE. V gave up 4 bases and J gave up 3 bases, with 13 bases separating them. For the CDR3, the DNA is TGTGCCAGCAGCTCGCAGGAGGGAGCTAATGAAAAACTGTTTTTT. It encodes CASSSQEGANEKLFF.

This chain connects TRBV19 to TRBJ2-1, with 9 bases that match TRBD2. Germline V gene sequence: CDR1 LNHDA, CDR2 SQIVND (reference sequence). V gave up 6 bases and J gave up 7 bases; unmatched junction bases: 10. This CDR3 contains 15 residues. CDR3 DNA: TGTGCCAGTAGATCGGCGGGAGGGCCGGGGAATGAGCAGTTCTTC. As protein: CASRSAGGPGNEQFF.

This chain joins TRBV7-6 and TRBJ1-3, with a tentative D call TRBD1 (5 bases). Per the germline V gene, CDR1 is SGHVS and CDR2 is FNYEAQ. The CDR3 is made up of 16 amino acids. Trimming removed 1 base from V and 0 bases from J, with 10 bases in between. CDR3 sequence: CASSLESGGSGNTIYF. CDR3 sequence (DNA): TGTGCCAGCAGCTTAGAATCGGGGGGCTCTGGAAACACCATATATTTT.

The rearrangement uses TRBV24-1 and TRBJ2-1, with TRBD1 matching over 9 bases. V trimming: 4 bases; J trimming: 13 bases; junction bases outside the gene matches: 7. The germline V gene encodes CDR1 KGHDR and CDR2 SFDVKD. The length of the CDR3 is 13 residues. As DNA, the CDR3 is TGTGCCACCAGTGACTGGGACAGGGTAGAACAGTTCTTC. Encoded protein: CATSDWDRVEQFF.

This chain connects TRBV5-6 to TRBJ2-5; D might be TRBD2 (6 bases). The length of the CDR3 is 13 residues. CDR1 SGHDT and CDR2 YYEEEE come from the germline V gene. V lost 3 bases to trimming and J lost 2 bases, with 8 bases between them. The CDR3 is CASSWLAQETQYF. The CDR3 nucleotides read TGTGCCAGCAGCTGGCTAGCGCAAGAGACCCAGTACTTC. The full variable domain, rest sourced from reference TRBV5-6 and TRBJ2-5, is DAGVTQSPTHLIKTRGQQVTLRCSPKSGHDTVSWYQQALGQGPQFIFQYYEEEERQRGNFPDRFSGHQFPNYSSELNVNALLLGDSALYLCASSWLAQETQYFGPGTRLLVL.

The rearrangement uses TRBV20-1 and TRBJ2-3, with D uncertain. The germline V gene encodes CDR1 DFQATT and CDR2 SNEGSKA (reference sequence). Trimming shortened V by 8 bases and J by 2 bases, and 8 bases separated the two germline ends. This CDR3 has 11 residues. CDR3 sequence: CSPADTDTQYF. CDR3 DNA sequence: TGCAGTCCCGCAGACACAGATACGCAGTATTTT.

V gene TRBV28 combines with J gene TRBJ1-5; perhaps TRBD1 as D (5 bases). Trimming left V 7 bases short and J 2 bases short, with 12 bases between. The CDR3 is made up of 14 amino acids. The germline V gene has CDR1 MDHEN and CDR2 SYDVKM. Here the CDR3 reads CASTPTVGNQPQHF. The CDR3 nucleotides are TGTGCCAGCACCCCGACAGTTGGCAATCAGCCCCAGCATTTT. The full variable domain, completed using reference TRBV28 and TRBJ1-5, is DVKVTQSSRYLVKRTGEKVFLECVQDMDHENMFWYRQDPGLGLRLIYFSYDVKMKEKGDIPEGYSVSREKKERFSLILESASTNQTSMYLCASTPTVGNQPQHFGDGTRLSIL.

This chain uses TRBV5-4 with TRBJ2-1, with 7 bases fitting TRBD2. With V trimmed by 4 bases and J by 7 bases, 14 bases remained unmatched. CDR1 and CDR2 from the germline V gene are SGHNT and YYREEE (reference sequence). The CDR3 is made up of 16 amino acids. The CDR3, as DNA: TGTGCCAGCAGCCCGGGCACCGGGGGGAGACGAAATGAGCAGTTCTTC. Translated, it gives CASSPGTGGRRNEQFF.

This clone was counted a few times. CDR3: CASSRQGSPLHF. The CDR3 DNA is TGTGCCAGCTCCCGACAGGGGTCACCCCTCCACTTT. J is TRBJ1-6 and V is TRBV18; 8 nucleotides match TRBD1. J lost 10 bases, V lost 6 bases, and 2 bases had no gene match. In germline, CDR1 is KGHSH, CDR2 LQKENI. The CDR3 is 12 residues long.

This clone came up once. The rearrangement uses TRBV9 and TRBJ2-1; D is possibly TRBD2 (5 bases). The CDR3 extends over 16 amino acids. Trimming took off 0 bases at V and 8 bases at J, with 18 bases between the two ends. The germline CDR1 and CDR2 sequences are SGDLS and YYNGEE. The CDR3 reads CASSVEAGRRVDEQFF. In nucleotides, the CDR3 is TGTGCCAGCAGCGTAGAGGCGGGTCGTCGGGTGGATGAGCAGTTCTTC.

The chain recombines TRBV30 with TRBJ1-2, with 8 bases aligning to TRBD1. V was pared by 2 bases and J by 8 bases, with 4 bases of the junction left unmatched. CDR3 size: 12 residues. Germline V gene lookup returns CDR1 GTSNPN and CDR2 SVGIG (reference sequence). CDR3 DNA sequence: TGTGCCTGGAGTCGACAGGGGCTGGGCTACACCTTC. Translating it yields CAWSRQGLGYTF.

The genes are TRBV5-1 and TRBJ2-1, with 9 bases that match TRBD1. Germline V CDR1 and CDR2: SGHRS, YFSETQ. V was clipped by 7 bases and J by 6 bases; unmatched bases: 5. This CDR3 is built from 13 residues. The CDR3 loop reads CASFTTGGNEQFF. The DNA of the CDR3 is TGCGCCAGCTTCACGACAGGGGGCAATGAGCAGTTCTTC.

CDR3 sequence reads: CASAREGTSYEQYF. The CDR3 coding sequence is TGTGCCAGTGCCAGGGAGGGGACCTCCTACGAGCAGTACTTC. V and J are TRBV6-5 and TRBJ2-7; 7 nucleotides agree with TRBD2. Germline V gives CDR1 MNHEY, CDR2 SVGAGI. The CDR3 has 14 amino acids. Unmatched junction bases numbered 8, after V lost 9 bases and J lost 0 bases.

The genes are TRBV5-5 and TRBJ2-1; D possibly corresponds to TRBD2 (6 bases). Germline V gives CDR1 SGHKS, CDR2 YYEKEE (reference sequence). V lost 0 bases, J lost 4 bases, and 11 bases lay in between. CDR3 size: 15 residues. The CDR3 spells CASSLVPSDYNEQFF. The DNA of the CDR3 is TGTGCCAGCAGCTTGGTTCCTAGCGATTACAATGAGCAGTTCTTC.